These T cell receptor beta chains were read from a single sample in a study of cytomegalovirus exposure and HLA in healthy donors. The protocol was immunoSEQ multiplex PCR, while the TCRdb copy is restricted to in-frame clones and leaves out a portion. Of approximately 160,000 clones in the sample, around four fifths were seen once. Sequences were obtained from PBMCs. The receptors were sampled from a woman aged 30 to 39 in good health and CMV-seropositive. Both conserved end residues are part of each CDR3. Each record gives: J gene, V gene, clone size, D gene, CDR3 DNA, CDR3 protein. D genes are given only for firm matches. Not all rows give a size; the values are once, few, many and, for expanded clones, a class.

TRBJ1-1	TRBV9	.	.	TGTGCCAGCAGCGTAGACAGGAATCAGTACACTGAAGCTTTCTTT	CASSVDRNQYTEAFF
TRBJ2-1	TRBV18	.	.	TGTGCCAGCTCACCTTCCCCGGGGCCAGGGGCGGACAATGAGCAGTTCTTC	CASSPSPGPGADNEQFF
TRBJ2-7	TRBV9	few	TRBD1	TGTGCCAGCAGCGTAGTAGACAGGGGAGCCTACGAGCAGTACTTC	CASSVVDRGAYEQYF
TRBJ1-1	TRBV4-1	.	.	TGCGCCAGCAGCATGACAGGCTATGAAGCTTTCTTT	CASSMTGYEAFF
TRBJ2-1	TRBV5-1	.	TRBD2	TGCGCCAGCAAGGGACTAGCGGGAGTCAATGAGCAGTTCTTC	CASKGLAGVNEQFF
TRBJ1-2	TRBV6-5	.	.	TGTGCCAGCAGTTACCACATGCATTATGGCTACACCTTC	CASSYHMHYGYTF
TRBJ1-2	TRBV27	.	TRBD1	TGTGCCAGTACTACAGGGGTTAATGGCTACACCTTC	CASTTGVNGYTF
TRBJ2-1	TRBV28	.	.	TGTGCCAGCACCATCCCCGGGAGCCTCTCCTACAATGAGCAGTTCTTC	CASTIPGSLSYNEQFF
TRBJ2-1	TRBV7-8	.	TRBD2	TGTGCCAGCAGCCTCGGAGCGGGAGGGGATTACAATGAGCAGTTCTTC	CASSLGAGGDYNEQFF
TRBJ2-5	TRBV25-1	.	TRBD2	TGTGCCAGCGTACCACTAGGACTAGCGGGAGGTCAAGAGACCCAGTACTTC	CASVPLGLAGGQETQYF
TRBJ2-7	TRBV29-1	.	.	TGCAGCGTTGAAGATGTAACCGGGAGCGACGAGCAGTACTTC	CSVEDVTGSDEQYF
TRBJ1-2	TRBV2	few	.	TGTGCCAGCAGCTACACTAGACTCGGCTACACCTTC	CASSYTRLGYTF
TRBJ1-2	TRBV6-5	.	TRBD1	TGTGCCAGCAGTTACGGACAGGGGGCAAAGGATTTC	CASSYGQGAKDF
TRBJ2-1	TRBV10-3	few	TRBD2	TGTGCCTCTAGTTCAGGTTACGGGAGGGCCGGCGACAATGAGCAGTTCTTC	CASSSGYGRAGDNEQFF
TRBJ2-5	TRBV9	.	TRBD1	TGTGCCAGCAGCGTAAGGACAGGGGGAGAGACCCAGTACTTC	CASSVRTGGETQYF
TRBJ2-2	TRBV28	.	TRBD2	TGTGCCAGCAGTCCCTCGGGGGGCGGGGAGCTGTTTTTT	CASSPSGGGELFF
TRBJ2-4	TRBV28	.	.	TGTGCCAGCAGTTTGCGGGCACATCTAGCCAAAAACATTCAGTACTTC	CASSLRAHLAKNIQYF
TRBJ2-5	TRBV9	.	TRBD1	TGTGCCAGCAGCGTAGCCGGAAGACAGGGGGAAATAGAGACCCAGTACTTC	CASSVAGRQGEIETQYF
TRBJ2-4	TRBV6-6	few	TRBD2	TGTGCCAGCGCCCCGAGCCGACTAGCGGGGGGCATTCAGTACTTC	CASAPSRLAGGIQYF
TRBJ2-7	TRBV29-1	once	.	TGCAGCGTTGAAGAGACAGCCTACGAGCAGTACTTC	CSVEETAYEQYF
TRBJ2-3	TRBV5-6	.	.	TGTGCCAGCAGCTTGAACAGGGAGACGTGGGTCACAGATACGCAGTATTTT	CASSLNRETWVTDTQYF
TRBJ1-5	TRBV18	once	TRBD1	TGTGCCAGCTCACCGACCGGACAGGGTCGAGATCAGCCCCAGCATTTT	CASSPTGQGRDQPQHF
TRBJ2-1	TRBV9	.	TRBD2	TGTGCCAGCAGCGCAGTCCTAGCGGGAGGTCACAATGAGCAGTTCTTC	CASSAVLAGGHNEQFF
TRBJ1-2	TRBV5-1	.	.	TGCGCCAGCAGCTTAGGGGGGGCAGATGGCTACACCTTC	CASSLGGADGYTF
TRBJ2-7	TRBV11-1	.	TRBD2	TGTGCCAGCAGGGGCTCCGGGGGGACCCTAGGCGAGCAGTACTTC	CASRGSGGTLGEQYF
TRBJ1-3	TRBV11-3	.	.	TGTGCCAGCAGCTCGCGAGGAGACACCATATATTTT	CASSSRGDTIYF
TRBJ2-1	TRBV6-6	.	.	TGTGCCAGCAGTTTACCCCGGACAGACTACAATGAGCAGTTCTTC	CASSLPRTDYNEQFF
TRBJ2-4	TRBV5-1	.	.	TGCGCCAGCAGCTTAGTCGGCGGCAAAAACATTCAGTACTTC	CASSLVGGKNIQYF
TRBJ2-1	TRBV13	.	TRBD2	TGTGCCAGCAGCTTCAGGGGTAGCGGGAGGGTTGAGCAGTTCTTC	CASSFRGSGRVEQFF
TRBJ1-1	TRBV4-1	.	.	TGCGCCAGCAGCCAAGATCTATTGAACACTGAAGCTTTCTTT	CASSQDLLNTEAFF
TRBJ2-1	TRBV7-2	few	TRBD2	TGTGCCAGCAGCCCCCAGGGTACCGGGACTAGCGGGATGTACAATGAGCAGTTCTTC	CASSPQGTGTSGMYNEQFF
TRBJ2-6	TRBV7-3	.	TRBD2	TGTGCCAGCAGCTTAAGTAGCGGGGTCGGGGCCAACGTCCTGACTTTC	CASSLSSGVGANVLTF
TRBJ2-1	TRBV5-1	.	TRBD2	TGCGCCAGCAGCTTGGGAGGACTAGCGGGAATCCATGGCAATGAGCAGTTCTTC	CASSLGGLAGIHGNEQFF
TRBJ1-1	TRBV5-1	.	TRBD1	TGCGCCAGCAGCTTTACAGGGGAGGCCACTGAAGCTTTCTTT	CASSFTGEATEAFF
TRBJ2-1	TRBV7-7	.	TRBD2	TGTGCCAGCAGCCCGTCGGCGGGAGGGAATGAGCAGTTCTTC	CASSPSAGGNEQFF
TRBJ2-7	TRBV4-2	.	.	TGTGCCAGCAGCCAAGGCGGCGGAGCTGCCTGGGGAGTAAACTACGAGCAGTACTTC	CASSQGGGAAWGVNYEQYF
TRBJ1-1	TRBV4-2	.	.	TGTGCCAGCAGCGATGACAGTTACACTGAAGCTTTCTTT	CASSDDSYTEAFF
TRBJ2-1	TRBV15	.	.	TGTGCCACCAGCAGAGATCTCTCCGGGGGTAGCTCCTACAATGAGCAGTTCTTC	CATSRDLSGGSSYNEQFF
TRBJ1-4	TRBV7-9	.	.	TGTGCCAGCAGCTCCCTACAGGGAATTTCGGAAAAACTGTTTTTT	CASSSLQGISEKLFF
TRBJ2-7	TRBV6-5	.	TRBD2	TGTGCCAGCAGTTCTATTGGGGGACTAGCGGTCTACGAGCAGTACTTC	CASSSIGGLAVYEQYF
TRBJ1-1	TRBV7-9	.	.	TGTGCCAGCAGCAAAGGACAGCTGAACACTGAAGCTTTCTTT	CASSKGQLNTEAFF
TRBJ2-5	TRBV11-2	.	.	TGTGCCAGCAGCTTAGCGGCAGGGGGGAACCAAGAGACCCAGTACTTC	CASSLAAGGNQETQYF
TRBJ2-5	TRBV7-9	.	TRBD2	TGTGCCAGCAGCCCATGGCGGGAGGCCCCTCAAGAGACCCAGTACTTC	CASSPWREAPQETQYF
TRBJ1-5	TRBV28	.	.	TGTGCCAGCAGTCAATTCCAGGAGGGCAATCAGCCCCAGCATTTT	CASSQFQEGNQPQHF